This T cell receptor beta chain was sequenced in a study of response to subunit inactivated influenza vaccine. Study-level results: The authors suggested that every seasonal influenza vaccination recruits few new T cells.

Using its own MiXCR run on the RT-PCR reads, TCRdb lists one record per CDR3 protein. The data contain 800,000 or so distinct CDR3 sequences, around 21% of them singletons. This clonotype appeared a few times. What it binds is not known. The CDR3 length is 14 residues. V lost 7 bases and J lost 5, with 20 bases in between. The germline V gene encodes CDR1 DFQATT and CDR2 SNEGSKA (reference sequence). The sequence was obtained from a man in his forties or fifties who received an inactivated influenza vaccine. The starting material was PBMCs from blood, obtained less than 6 days after vaccination. J is TRBJ1-1 and V is TRBV20-1; D gene unclear. CDR3 sequence reads: CSVPTRAGRTEAFF. DNA for the CDR3: TGCAGTGTCCCAACCCGGGCAGGAAGGACTGAAGCTTTCTTT.